One T cell receptor beta chain is described in this entry. The germline CDR1 and CDR2 sequences are LGHDT and YNNKEL (reference sequence). The CDR3 runs to 14 residues. J lost 3 bases, V lost 1 base, and 2 bases had no gene match. The sample is drawn from a study of early T cells in non-severe SARS-CoV-2 infection. MiXCR, run by TCRdb on the 5' RACE reads, gives a single entry per CDR3 protein. The table records 80,000 or so distinct CDR3 sequences, about 14% of them present only once. The TCR originated in an adult who was a healthcare worker with PCR-confirmed SARS-CoV-2 infection or an uninfected control (not recorded which). Sequencing was carried out using whole blood. V usage is TRBV3-1 and J usage is TRBJ1-1; 7 positions agree with TRBD1. The DNA of the CDR3 is TGTGCCAGCAGCCAAGCAGGGGGGTACACTGAAGCTTTCTTT. It codes for CASSQAGGYTEAFF.